In its sample, the clone carrying this T cell receptor beta chain was seen a few times. As yet, its antigen is unknown. The CDR3 regions of TCR beta were amplified from RNA transcripts. TCR CDR3 underwent first-round RT-PCR with the HTBI primer set. One entry per CDR3 protein, called by TCRdb with MiXCR from the multiplex PCR reads. Here the sample spans roughly 93,000 distinct CDR3 sequences, about 40% being singletons. The CDR3 has 14 amino acids. V dropped 3 bases and J dropped 0 bases, with 8 bases sitting between them. These data are taken from a study of T cells in Graves' hyperthyroidism and ophthalmopathy. Findings and caveats of the study: Ophthalmopathy, which appeared later, was predicted by the model a median about 6 months before onset. Also found in blood were most expanded thyroid clonotypes above 0.001. Ophthalmopathy could be told apart from stable hyperthyroidism with a 13 V-J model.

Diagnoses used clinical symptoms, serum thyroxine and TRAb, thyroid ultrasound and orbital computed tomography. The TCR was taken from a woman aged 25 to 45 with Graves' hyperthyroidism. The sequencing input was peripheral blood or thyroid tissue (not recorded which). The rearrangement uses TRBV12-3 or TRBV12-4 and TRBJ1-1; TRBD1 might be the D (5 bases). The CDR3 loop is CASSLIGVNTEAFF. The CDR3 region has the DNA TGTGCCAGCAGTTTGATAGGGGTGAACACTGAAGCTTTCTTT.